This TCR beta chain was identified during a study of blood T cell repertoires in COVID-19. CDR1 SGHKS and CDR2 YYEKEE come from the germline V gene (reference sequence). This CDR3 has 14 amino acids. Trimming removed 5 bases at V and 9 bases at J, with 15 bases between. Clones were read by immunoSEQ multiplex PCR, and TCRdb kept only the in-frame ones, dropping some. The sample lists fewer than 80,000 clones; approximately 80% were seen once. The origin of this receptor is a man aged 55 to 69 with COVID-19, enrolled during active disease. The chain has TRBV5-5 and TRBJ1-6; D possibly corresponds to TRBD1 (5 bases). Sequencing was done on a sample of peripheral blood. The CDR3, as DNA: TGTGCCAGCAGTTCAGGGTTCGGCGGTTCACCCCTCCACTTT. This codes for CASSSGFGGSPLHF.